This TCR beta chain stems from a study of blood T cell repertoires in COVID-19. Study-wide background: Whether acute or convalescent, the COVID-19 samples came from the United States, Italy and Spain. PBMCs, B-cell-depleted T cells, or T cells provided the cDNA or gDNA that made up the material.

Germline V gives CDR1 GTSNPN, CDR2 SVGIG (reference sequence). The CDR3 is 15 residues long. V shed 8 bases and J 5 bases; nucleotides not matched to a gene: 15. It was during active infection that Seattle patients were enrolled and then longitudinally followed. Assay: immunoSEQ multiplex PCR; the TCRdb copy retains only in-frame clones and omits some. The data show roughly 81,000 clones, with about 85% seen just once and 2.5% to 3.5% held by the top ten. The sequenced material came from peripheral blood. The clonotype originates from an elderly woman with COVID-19, enrolled during active disease. The rearrangement links TRBV30 to TRBJ1-5, with TRBD1 matching 7 bases. The CDR3 bases are TGTGCCCGAGACAGGGAATTGTACTCTGATCAGCCCCAGCATTTT. It yields the protein CARDRELYSDQPQHF.